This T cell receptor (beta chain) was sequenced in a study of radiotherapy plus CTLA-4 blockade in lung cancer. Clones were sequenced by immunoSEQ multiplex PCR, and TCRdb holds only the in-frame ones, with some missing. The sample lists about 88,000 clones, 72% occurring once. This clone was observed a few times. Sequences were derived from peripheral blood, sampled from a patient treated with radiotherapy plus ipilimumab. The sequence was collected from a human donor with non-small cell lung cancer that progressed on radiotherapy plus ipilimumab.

This CDR3 reads CASSVAGGQETQYF. The CDR3 DNA follows: TGTGCCAGCAGCGTAGCAGGGGGCCAAGAGACCCAGTACTTC. The chain combines TRBV9 with TRBJ2-5; 7 bases are a match to TRBD1. CDR1 and CDR2 from the germline V gene are SGDLS and YYNGEE. J lost 1 base, V lost 0 bases, and 0 bases had no gene match. The CDR3 is made up of 14 amino acids.